These T cell receptor beta chains were read from a single sample in a study of cytomegalovirus exposure and HLA in healthy donors. TCRdb's table, derived via immunoSEQ multiplex PCR, lists solely in-frame clones and lacks some. Counted here are approximately 190,000 clones, approximately 85% occurring once; the ten biggest clones make up roughly 0.8%. The sample comprised PBMCs. All receptors derive from a woman aged 18-35 years in good health and CMV-seronegative. Both conserved end residues are part of each CDR3. Each record gives: J gene, V gene, D gene, CDR3 protein. A D gene is named only where the DNA matches it firmly.

TRBJ1-1 TRBV12-5 - CASGLGGLDTEAFF
TRBJ1-2 TRBV5-1 TRBD1 CASSPGQGAGYGYTF
TRBJ2-1 TRBV6-5 - CASSIQGWNEQFF
TRBJ2-3 TRBV14 - CASSHYSSDTQYF
TRBJ2-1 TRBV21-1 - CASSKASGTAYNEQFF
TRBJ1-5 TRBV5-3 - CARSLGSGGAKNQPQHF
- TRBV29-1 TRBD2 CSDGTSGRPPYEQYF
TRBJ2-7 TRBV5-1 TRBD1 CASSPPDRIYEQYF
TRBJ1-5 TRBV28 - CASSLGRDNQPQHF
TRBJ2-3 TRBV7-3 - CASSDVDGGTDTQYF
TRBJ2-7 TRBV27 TRBD2 CASSLSGYVTSGSEQYF
TRBJ1-2 TRBV6-5 TRBD1 CASSSPGQGAYYGHTF
TRBJ2-1 TRBV5-1 TRBD2 CASSLGQPGGYNEQFF
TRBJ1-3 TRBV7-8 TRBD1 CASSPSGTGFSGNTIYF
TRBJ1-1 TRBV6-5 TRBD1 CASRQRQGSGAFF
TRBJ2-2 TRBV2 - CASSESGAGELFF
TRBJ1-2 TRBV2 TRBD1 CAGGDRGVYGYTF
TRBJ2-1 TRBV28 TRBD2 CASSETTSGSFNEQFF
TRBJ2-7 TRBV27 - CASSFGQGAGEQYF
TRBJ2-3 TRBV5-3 - CARRLRGRTDTQYF
TRBJ1-6 TRBV27 - CASSLFKQVGSPLHF
TRBJ2-7 TRBV6-5 - CASSSGLGQYF
TRBJ1-1 TRBV13 - CASQRAASGWAFF
TRBJ2-1 TRBV5-1 - CASSPDTSAYNEQFF
TRBJ2-1 TRBV28 TRBD2 CASSPSVIQLAGGYNEQFF
TRBJ1-2 TRBV11-2 - CASSLSVGGYTF
TRBJ1-1 TRBV11-2 TRBD1 CASSPGQGRAEAFF
TRBJ1-2 TRBV5-6 TRBD1 CASSSQGLRGYTF
TRBJ2-7 TRBV7-8 TRBD2 CASSLGGSSGSEQYF
TRBJ2-2 TRBV6-1 - CASSVYQGNGELFF
- TRBV6-1 TRBD2 CASSERQVGLAGVVEQYF
TRBJ2-3 TRBV30 TRBD2 CAWRAEEREVRATQYF
TRBJ1-2 TRBV18 - CASSPAQDMGGYTF
TRBJ2-7 TRBV6-5 TRBD1 CASSTRGSAYEQYF
TRBJ1-2 TRBV2 - CASRDIFGGYTF
TRBJ1-2 TRBV28 - CASSLVGTIIRYGYTF
TRBJ2-3 TRBV4-1 TRBD2 CASSREARDTQYF
TRBJ2-3 TRBV25-1 - CASSGFGLNTDTQYF